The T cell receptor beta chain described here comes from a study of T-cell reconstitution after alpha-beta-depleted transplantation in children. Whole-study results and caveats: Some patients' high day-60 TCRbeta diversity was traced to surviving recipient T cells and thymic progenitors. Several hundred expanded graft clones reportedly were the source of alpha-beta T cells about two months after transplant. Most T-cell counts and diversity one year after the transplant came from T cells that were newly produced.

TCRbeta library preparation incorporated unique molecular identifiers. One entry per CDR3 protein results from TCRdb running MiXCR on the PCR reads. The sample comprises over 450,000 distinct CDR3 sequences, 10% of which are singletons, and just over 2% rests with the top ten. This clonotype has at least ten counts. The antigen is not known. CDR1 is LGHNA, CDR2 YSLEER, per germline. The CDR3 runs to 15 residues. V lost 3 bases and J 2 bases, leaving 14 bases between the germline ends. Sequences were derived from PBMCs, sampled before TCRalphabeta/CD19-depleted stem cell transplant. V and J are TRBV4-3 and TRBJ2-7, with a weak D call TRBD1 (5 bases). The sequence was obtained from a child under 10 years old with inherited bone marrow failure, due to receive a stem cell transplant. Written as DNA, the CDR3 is TGCGCCAGCAGCCAGGGTCAAGGGGCCCCCTACGAGCAGTACTTC. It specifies CASSQGQGAPYEQYF.